Following are 13 T cell receptor beta chains from one sample sequenced in a study of T cells in Graves' hyperthyroidism and ophthalmopathy (dated by TCRdb to between 2018 and 2021). The library came from multiplex PCR. The sample was run on an Illumina HiSeq 2000. The TCR beta CDR3 regions were amplified from RNA transcripts. A first-round RT-PCR of the TCR CDR3 used the HTBI primer set with the Qiagen OneStep RT-PCR kit. In TCRdb, the public reads were trimmed at Q25 with fastp and aligned with MiXCR, with productive beta chains retained. Rows are unified per CDR3 protein, each entry keeping the most common DNA and genes. Here the sample has 500,000 to 650,000 distinct CDR3 sequences; just under 20% occur a single time. Jointly, the top ten make up over 45% of the sample. Sequencing was performed on blood. These receptors were taken from a man aged 35 to 55 with Graves' ophthalmopathy.

The chain carries TRBV15 and TRBJ1-5; 8 positions match TRBD1. The length of the CDR3 is 15 residues. From germline, CDR1 is LNHNV and CDR2 YYDKDF (reference sequence). V lost 5 bases to trimming and J lost 7 bases; unmatched junction nucleotides: 10. CDR3 nucleotide sequence: TGTGCCACCAGCTTCCACGGACAGGGTGGACAGCCCCAGCATTTT. Translated: CATSFHGQGGQPQHF. Together with reference TRBV15 and TRBJ1-5, the CDR3 gives the full variable domain: DAMVIQNPRYQVTQFGKPVTLSCSQTLNHNVMYWYQQKSSQAPKLLFHYYDKDFNNEADTPDNFQSRRPNTSFCFLDIRSPGLGDTAMYLCATSFHGQGGQPQHFGDGTRLSIL.

The chain couples TRBV27 to TRBJ2-3; the D is unclear. Germline CDR1 is MNHEY and CDR2 is SMNVEV (reference sequence). The V end lost 6 bases, the J end lost 4 bases, and 20 bases lay between the germline ends. The length of the CDR3 is 16 residues. The CDR3 reads CASSRAKVPSPDTQYF. CDR3 nucleotide sequence: TGTGCCAGCAGCCGGGCCAAGGTCCCATCCCCAGATACGCAGTATTTT.

This clonotype appeared a few times. CDR3: CATSDFTRTGGYGFINQPQHF. The CDR3 region has the DNA TGTGCCACCAGTGATTTTACGCGGACAGGGGGCTACGGTTTTATCAATCAGCCCCAGCATTTT. The chain uses TRBV24-1 and TRBJ1-5, with 11 nucleotides matching TRBD1. From germline, CDR1 is KGHDR and CDR2 SFDVKD. J gave up 3 bases and V 1 base, and 16 bases lay outside the gene matches. The CDR3 is 21 residues long.

The chain has TRBV20-1 and TRBJ1-5, with TRBD1 identical over 8 bases. Germline V gene data show CDR1 as DFQATT and CDR2 as SNEGSKA (reference sequence). The CDR3 has 15 amino acids. V gave up 6 bases and J gave up 6 bases; unmatched junction bases: 13. The CDR3 is CSASPDRGDSQPQHF. The CDR3 coding sequence is TGCAGTGCCAGTCCTGACAGGGGCGATAGTCAGCCCCAGCATTTT.

This clonotype was found a few times. V usage is TRBV4-3 and J usage is TRBJ1-2; no definite D call. The V gene lost 0 bases and the J gene lost 5 bases, with 13 bases spanning the gap. Germline CDR1 reads LGHNA; CDR2 reads YSLEER. This CDR3 has 15 residues. The CDR3: CASSQDLGNGYGYTF. CDR3 bases: TGCGCCAGCAGCCAAGATCTAGGGAACGGGTATGGCTACACCTTC.

This clonotype showed up many times. This sequence joins TRBV6-2 or TRBV6-3 and TRBJ2-5, with 11 bases fitting TRBD2. The germline gives CDR1 MNHEY, CDR2 SVGEGT. Germline trimming cut 6 bases from V and 1 base from J; bases unmatched to any gene: 7. This CDR3 spans 16 amino acids. DNA for the CDR3: TGTGCCAGCAGGACCTTACTAGCGGGGGTCCAAGAGACCCAGTACTTC. Translating gives CASRTLLAGVQETQYF.

Ten or more counts support this clonotype. V is TRBV27 and J is TRBJ2-6; 9 bases are shared with TRBD1. In germline, CDR1 is MNHEY, CDR2 SMNVEV (reference sequence). The CDR3 covers 18 residues. J gave up 2 bases and V 2 bases, and 7 bases lay outside the gene matches. The CDR3 loop is CASSLKGQGEAGANVLTF. CDR3 nucleotide sequence: TGTGCCAGCAGTTTAAAGGGACAGGGAGAGGCTGGGGCCAACGTCCTGACTTTC.

To note about this clonotype: This may be a read error, as it is one base from a much larger clone. The CDR3 bases are TGTGCCGGCAGTTCCCTTAAAGCGGGAGGGAATGAGCAGTTCTTC. This gives the protein CAGSSLKAGGNEQFF. The chain combines TRBV27 with TRBJ2-1; 10 bases agree with TRBD2. This CDR3 has 15 residues. The germline gives CDR1 MNHEY, CDR2 SMNVEV (reference sequence).

This clonotype has just a few counts. V and J are TRBV4-1 and TRBJ2-7; 7 bases align to TRBD2. The CDR3 loop spans 16 amino acids. The germline V gene has CDR1 MGHRA and CDR2 YSYEKL. V was clipped by 6 bases and J by 0 bases; unmatched bases: 11. The CDR3 DNA follows: TGCGCCAGCAGTCTCCTGGCGGGGGTAAGCTCCTACGAGCAGTACTTC. This gives the protein CASSLLAGVSSYEQYF.

This clonotype was counted ten times or more. The chain joins TRBV7-8 to TRBJ2-6, with TRBD1 identical over 7 bases. The CDR3 spans 17 residues. CDR1 is SGHVS, CDR2 FQNEAQ, per germline. V shed 3 bases and J 0 bases; nucleotides not matched to a gene: 5. The CDR3 DNA reads TGTGCCAGCAGCTTCGTCTACAGGGGCTCTGGGGCCAACGTCCTGACTTTC. This codes for CASSFVYRGSGANVLTF.

A word on this clonotype: Compared with germline, one end of the junction differs, possibly owing to a read error. V is TRBV18 and J is TRBJ2-5, with D unresolved. The CDR3 is 12 residues long. Germline assignment: CDR1 KGHSH and CDR2 LQKENI. CDR3 DNA: TGTGCTAGCTCACCGTACCAAGAGGCCCAGTACTTC. As protein: CASSPYQEAQYF.

For the CDR3, the DNA is TGTGCCAGTAGTCCCTCGACAGGGGGGTCCTACGAGCAGTACTTC. This translates into CASSPSTGGSYEQYF. The rearrangement uses TRBV19 and TRBJ2-7; TRBD1 agrees at 9 bases. Germline CDR1 and CDR2: LNHDA and SQIVND (reference sequence). Trimming removed 5 bases from V and 1 base from J; junction bases left unmatched: 6. The CDR3 is made up of 15 amino acids. Combining the CDR3 with reference TRBV19 and TRBJ2-7 gives the whole variable domain DGGITQSPKYLFRKEGQNVTLSCEQNLNHDAMYWYRQDPGQGLRLIYYSQIVNDFQKGDIAEGYSVSREKKESFPLTVTSAQKNPTAFYLCASSPSTGGSYEQYFGPGTRLTVT.

Notes on this clonotype: This may stem from a read error, because a much larger clone lies one nucleotide away. This rearrangement joins TRBV20-1 to TRBJ2-1, with 9 bases aligning to TRBD1. CDR3 length: 15 amino acids. Germline lookup yields CDR1 DFQATT and CDR2 SNEGSKA (reference sequence). The CDR3 DNA is TGCAGTGTTCGAGGAGGGGGACAGGGATACAATGAGCAGTCCTTC. Its translation: CSVRGGGQGYNEQSF.